This T cell receptor beta chain was observed in a study of T cell responses to AZD1222 COVID-19 vaccine. V shed 2 bases, J shed 5 bases, and the junction held 13 bases outside the gene matches. The CDR3 extends over 18 amino acids. Germline CDR1 MNHEY, CDR2 SVGEGT. TCRdb keeps only in-frame clones here, not all; method: immunoSEQ multiplex PCR. This table has 75,000 to 100,000 clones, 80% to 90% appearing once. This clone appeared once. This material consisted of peripheral blood, taken on day 0 of AZD1222 vaccination. This clonotype originated in an adult in good health. The chain carries TRBV6-2 or TRBV6-3 and TRBJ2-5, with TRBD2 identical over 11 bases. Written as DNA, the CDR3 is TGTGCCAGCAGTTACCCCGAAGCCCGACTAGCGGGGCTCGAGACCCAGTACTTC. It encodes CASSYPEARLAGLETQYF.